This note documents a single TCR beta chain sequence. Primers for the PCR totalled 60 Vbeta and 13 Jbeta. Some clones are missing from TCRdb's copy, which holds only in-frame ones; the method was immunoSEQ multiplex PCR. The sample includes about 110,000 clones. These data originate in a study of cytomegalovirus exposure and HLA in healthy donors. From germline, CDR1 is SGDLS and CDR2 YYNGEE. This CDR3 has 16 amino acids. Trimming cost V 3 bases and J 1 base; bases outside gene matches: 7. The chain combines TRBV9 with TRBJ2-7; TRBD2 aligns across 10 bases. This clonotype was sampled from a man aged 40-50 years in good health and CMV-seropositive. The sequenced sample consisted of PBMCs. CDR3 amino acids: CASSATGLADSYEQYF. DNA for the CDR3: TGTGCCAGCAGCGCCACTGGACTAGCGGATTCCTACGAGCAGTACTTC.